The sequence of this T cell receptor beta chain was determined in a study of cytomegalovirus exposure and HLA in healthy donors. Losses at the gene ends were 0 bases for V and 4 bases for J; bases not matched to a gene: 2. This CDR3 region has 15 residues. Per germline, CDR1 SGHRS and CDR2 YFSETQ. Libraries were prepared by immunoSEQ multiplex PCR; TCRdb keeps only in-frame clonotypes and omits some of them. The sample has 200,000 to 250,000 clones; about 86% are singletons. This receptor was identified in a man younger than 30 in good health and CMV-seronegative. The chain has TRBV5-1 and TRBJ2-7; 12 bases agree with TRBD2. Material: PBMCs. CDR3 in amino acids: CASSLAGTSGYEQYF. In DNA form, the CDR3 reads TGCGCCAGCAGCTTGGCCGGGACTAGCGGGTACGAGCAGTACTTC.